This is a list of T cell receptor beta chains from one sample in a study of post-analysis software for immune sequencing data. TCRdb independently ran MiXCR on the PCR reads; one entry per CDR3 protein. The sample lists about 770,000 distinct CDR3 sequences, about 43% occurring once. The sample comprised blood. The receptors shown here come from a girl aged 10-17 years with multiple sclerosis. The CDR3 runs from the conserved cysteine through the conserved F or W. D genes are given only for firm matches. Rows give clone size only sometimes, using once, few, many, or a class for an expanded clone.

clone_size	j_call	d_call	v_call	cdr3_nt	cdr3_aa
few	TRBJ2-7	.	TRBV9	TGTGCCAGCAGCGTAGAATCCTCCCCCTACGAGCAGTACTTC	CASSVESSPYEQYF
.	TRBJ1-5	.	TRBV20-1	TGCAGTGCTACCCCAGGGCCCTTGAGCAATCAGCCCCAGCATTTT	CSATPGPLSNQPQHF
.	TRBJ1-2	.	TRBV30	TGTGCCTGGAGGGGGATTAACTATGGCTACACCTTC	CAWRGINYGYTF
.	TRBJ2-1	TRBD1	TRBV10-3	TGTGCCATCAGTGGAAGACAGGGGTGGGACAATGAGCAGTTCTTC	CAISGRQGWDNEQFF
.	TRBJ2-7	TRBD2	TRBV3-1	TGTGCCAGCAGCCAGGGGGGAGGGAGCTCCTACAATGAGCAGTACTTC	CASSQGGGSSYNEQYF
few	TRBJ2-7	TRBD1	TRBV6-2/TRBV6-3	TGTGCCAGCAGTTATTGGGGGACAGGCTCCTACGAGCAGTACTTC	CASSYWGTGSYEQYF
.	TRBJ2-7	.	TRBV6-6	TGTGCCAGCAGTTACTCCGGAGAGTCCTACGAGCAGTACTTC	CASSYSGESYEQYF
.	TRBJ1-6	TRBD1	TRBV6-6	TGTGCCAGCAGCCAACAGGGGACCTATAATTCACCCCTCCACTTT	CASSQQGTYNSPLHF
.	TRBJ1-1	.	TRBV9	TGTGCCAGCAGCGTAGCGCAGGGCTGGGGGACTGAAGCTTTCTTT	CASSVAQGWGTEAFF
.	TRBJ2-6	.	TRBV7-9	TGTGCCAGCAGCTTCGGAGCCGACTCTGGGGCCAACGTCCTGACTTTC	CASSFGADSGANVLTF
.	TRBJ1-1	.	TRBV7-9	TGTGCCAGCAGCTTAATCGCTGGGATGAACACTGAAGCTTTCTTT	CASSLIAGMNTEAFF
.	TRBJ2-3	.	TRBV7-2	TGTGCCAGCAGCAGAACACGCACGGATACGCAGTATTTT	CASSRTRTDTQYF
few	TRBJ2-1	TRBD2	TRBV20-1	TGCAGTGCTAGACTCCCGGTAGCGGGGGATTTATACAATGAGCAGTTCTTC	CSARLPVAGDLYNEQFF
few	TRBJ2-7	TRBD1	TRBV20-1	TGCAGTGCGCAGACAGGGTTTGACTACGAGCAGTACTTC	CSAQTGFDYEQYF
few	TRBJ1-1	.	TRBV29-1	TGCGGAACTAGGAGAGACAGCAACGCTGAAGCTTTCTTT	CGTRRDSNAEAFF
.	TRBJ2-1	.	TRBV28	TGTGCCAGCAGTTCCCTAGAAATATACAATGAGCAGTTCTTC	CASSSLEIYNEQFF
few	TRBJ2-1	.	TRBV6-5	TGTGCCAGCAGTTACGAGGTGTTAAGCTCCTACAATGAGCAGTTCTTC	CASSYEVLSSYNEQFF
.	TRBJ2-1	TRBD1	TRBV24-1	TGTGCCACCAGTGATGAAGACAGGGGGCTTGATGAGCAGTTCTTC	CATSDEDRGLDEQFF
.	TRBJ2-3	.	TRBV7-2	TGTGCCAGCAGCATTCCCTCCGCGGATACGCAGTATTTT	CASSIPSADTQYF
many	TRBJ2-1	TRBD2	TRBV10-3	TGTGCCATCAGGGGACTAGCGGGAGACGAGCAGTTCTTC	CAIRGLAGDEQFF
many	TRBJ1-6	.	TRBV7-9	TGTGCCAGCAGCTTAGAACAGTATAATTCACCCCTCCACTTT	CASSLEQYNSPLHF
.	TRBJ2-7	.	TRBV28	TGTGCCAGCAGTTCAACGGGACGAAACGAGCAGTACTTC	CASSSTGRNEQYF
.	TRBJ2-7	.	TRBV10-3	TGTGCCACGCGTCCCGACGACTCCTACAATGAGCAGTACTTC	CATRPDDSYNEQYF
.	TRBJ2-5	.	TRBV27	TGTGCCAGCAGCCCAGGACACCTACAAGAGACCCAGTACTTC	CASSPGHLQETQYF
.	TRBJ1-5	TRBD1	TRBV7-9	TGTGCCAGCAGAAGGGACAGTCAGCCCCAGCATTTT	CASRRDSQPQHF
.	TRBJ2-1	TRBD2	TRBV5-6	TGTGCCAGCAGCCTCCCCCTAGCGGGAGGCCTCAATGAGCAGTTCTTC	CASSLPLAGGLNEQFF
few	TRBJ2-7	.	TRBV15	TGTGCCACCAGCAGAGATATAGGGAACTCCTACGAGCAGTACTTC	CATSRDIGNSYEQYF
.	TRBJ1-2	.	TRBV29-1	TGCAGCGTTGTTGCCGGGATCGGCTATGGCTACACCTTC	CSVVAGIGYGYTF
.	TRBJ2-1	.	TRBV20-1	TGCAGTGCTAGAGCGGTACTAGCCTTCTTGGGGAATGAGCAGTTCTTC	CSARAVLAFLGNEQFF
.	TRBJ1-3	.	TRBV5-1	TGCGCCAGCAGCTTTACCGGCTCTGGAAACACCATATATTTT	CASSFTGSGNTIYF
.	TRBJ2-1	.	TRBV4-1	TGCGCCAGCAGCCCTCGTGCCCTGCTGAAAAACAATGAGCAGTTCTTC	CASSPRALLKNNEQFF
.	TRBJ2-1	.	TRBV5-5	TGTGCCAGCACAAAGGGCGGCTCCTACAATGAGCAGTTCTTC	CASTKGGSYNEQFF
.	TRBJ2-4	.	TRBV15	TGTGCCACCAGCAGAGAGTACGGCAAAAACATTCAGTACTTC	CATSREYGKNIQYF
few	TRBJ2-7	.	TRBV27	TGTGCCAGCAGTCCTGGGGACGTCTACGAGCAGTACTTC	CASSPGDVYEQYF
.	TRBJ2-1	TRBD2	TRBV6-5	TGTGCCAGCTCCCCCGGGGGGTGGGATGAGCAGTTCTTC	CASSPGGWDEQFF
.	TRBJ1-2	TRBD1	TRBV6-4	TGTGCCAGCAGTGCGGACAGGAATTCGGACGGCTACACCTTC	CASSADRNSDGYTF
.	TRBJ2-1	TRBD2	TRBV5-1	TGCGCCAGCAGCTTGAAACTAGCGGGAGGTAATGAGCAGTTCTTC	CASSLKLAGGNEQFF
.	TRBJ2-7	.	TRBV19	TGTGCCAGTAGTCCGAACGACTGGTACGAGCAGTACTTC	CASSPNDWYEQYF
.	TRBJ2-7	.	TRBV11-1	TGTGCCAGCAGCTCCAGGGACTTGAACGACTACGAGCAGTACTTC	CASSSRDLNDYEQYF
.	TRBJ2-1	.	TRBV29-1	TGCAGCGTTGAAGTTCATGCCGGGGATGAGCAGTTCTTC	CSVEVHAGDEQFF
.	TRBJ2-5	TRBD2	TRBV29-1	TGCAGCGTTGAGGCTAGCGGGAGGTTTGAGACCCAGTACTTC	CSVEASGRFETQYF
.	TRBJ2-5	TRBD1	TRBV5-1	TGCGCCAGCAGCCCGGGACAGGGGGCAGAGACCCAGTACTTC	CASSPGQGAETQYF
.	TRBJ2-3	.	TRBV7-9	TGTGCCAGCAGCTTCACAATTGCCACAGATACGCAGTATTTT	CASSFTIATDTQYF
.	TRBJ2-3	.	TRBV20-1	TGCAGTGCTAGAGACCCGCCTCCTGGAAGCACAGATACGCAGTATTTT	CSARDPPPGSTDTQYF
.	TRBJ1-2	TRBD1	TRBV5-6	TGTGCCAGCAGCGCCCTAAACCGGGACAGGGGCTACTATGGCTACACCTTC	CASSALNRDRGYYGYTF
.	TRBJ1-1	TRBD1	TRBV7-9	TGTGCCAGCAGCTTAGGACAGGGGCAAAACACTGAAGCTTTCTTT	CASSLGQGQNTEAFF
.	TRBJ1-1	.	TRBV5-6	TGTGCCAGCAGCTTACAACAGGGCCGGGGGACTGAAGCTTTCTTT	CASSLQQGRGTEAFF
.	TRBJ1-5	.	TRBV7-2	TGTGCCAGCAGCTTCGAGGCGGTAAGCAATCAGCCCCAGCATTTT	CASSFEAVSNQPQHF
few	TRBJ1-2	.	TRBV10-3	TGTGCCATCAGTGGGGTCTATGGCTACACCTTC	CAISGVYGYTF
.	TRBJ2-7	TRBD2	TRBV10-3	TGTGCCATCAGTAACGGGAGGGACTCCTACGAGCAGTACTTC	CAISNGRDSYEQYF
.	TRBJ2-5	TRBD2	TRBV9	TGTGCCAGCAGCGTCGCCGGGACTAGATCAGAGACCCAGTACTTC	CASSVAGTRSETQYF
few	TRBJ2-3	TRBD2	TRBV20-1	TGCAGTGCCCCGGGACTAGCGGGAGTTCTAGATACGCAGTATTTT	CSAPGLAGVLDTQYF
.	TRBJ2-7	TRBD1	TRBV6-5	TGTGCCAGCAGTTACTCGTTTCTGGACAGGGATCACGAGCAGTACTTC	CASSYSFLDRDHEQYF